These 5 T cell receptor beta chains originate from one sample sequenced in a study of CD8 T cells in ankylosing spondylitis. TCRdb fed the 5' RACE reads into MiXCR, producing one record per CDR3 protein. The sample carries 250,000 or so distinct CDR3 sequences, 15% to 20% recorded once. The sequenced sample was blood, either unsorted or a sorted T cell fraction (not recorded which). All receptors derive from a male donor with ankylosing spondylitis or in good health (not recorded which).

The J gene is TRBJ2-7, the V gene TRBV10-1; D not resolved. V was shortened by 5 bases and J by 3 bases, with 14 bases between the two germline ends. In germline, CDR1 is WNHNN, CDR2 SYGVQD (reference sequence). The CDR3 is made up of 14 amino acids. The CDR3 coding sequence is TGCGCCAGCAGTCCTCGGACGGATGGCTACGAGCAGTACTTC. Translating gives CASSPRTDGYEQYF.

The chain is built from TRBV5-6 and TRBJ2-1, with D perhaps matching TRBD1 or TRBD2 (6 bases each). CDR1 SGHDT and CDR2 YYEEEE come from the germline V gene. Trimming took 5 bases from V and 3 from J, leaving 18 bases between them. The CDR3 contains 16 residues. The CDR3 loop reads CASRWGAGPLYNEQFF. The DNA for the CDR3 is TGTGCCAGCAGGTGGGGGGCAGGGCCCCTCTACAATGAGCAGTTCTTC.

V usage is TRBV27 and J usage is TRBJ2-7, with 10 bases lining up with TRBD1. Trimming removed 5 bases from V and 6 bases from J; junction bases left unmatched: 7. The CDR3 spans 14 residues. Germline V gives CDR1 MNHEY, CDR2 SMNVEV (reference sequence). The CDR3, as DNA: TGTGCCAGCAGTCCCGGGACAGGGGTTTTCGAGCAGTACTTC. Translated, it gives CASSPGTGVFEQYF.

This clonotype was detected only a few times. This rearrangement joins TRBV5-1 to TRBJ2-5; 8 nucleotides align to TRBD2. Losses at the gene ends were 2 bases for V and 5 bases for J; bases not matched to a gene: 11. Germline V gives CDR1 SGHRS, CDR2 YFSETQ. This CDR3 has 16 amino acids. DNA for the CDR3: TGCGCCAGCAGCTTAGCAGCGGGAGTCTTGGGGGAGACCCAGTACTTC. Encoded protein: CASSLAAGVLGETQYF.

This clonotype was seen a few times. This chain links TRBV29-1 with TRBJ2-2; D unclear. Germline CDR1 SQVTM, CDR2 ANQGSEA. Trimming cost V 1 base and J 1 base, with 10 bases left between them. The CDR3 is 15 residues long. DNA for the CDR3: TGCAGCGTTGAAGGGGGTCACAAGAACACCGGGGAGCTGTTTTTT. Amino acid sequence: CSVEGGHKNTGELFF.